A selection of T cell receptor beta chains follows, all from one sample in a study of cytomegalovirus exposure and HLA in healthy donors. TCRdb's copy holds only in-frame clones and misses some; the assay was immunoSEQ multiplex PCR. The data contain some 120,000 clones, approximately 15% of them singletons. Material: PBMCs. These receptors originate from a woman younger than 30 in good health and CMV-seronegative. CDR3s include the opening cysteine and the closing phenylalanine or tryptophan. D genes are given only for firm matches. Expanded clones are given a class, and other clones once, few, many or no size at all.

>16|TRBV7-8|few|TRBD2|TRBJ2-1
TGTGCCAGCAGCTTAGCAAGGAGCGGGGGGTACAATGAGCAGTTCTTC
CASSLARSGGYNEQFF
>14|TRBV27|.|.|TRBJ1-4
TGTGCCAGCAGCGTGTCCCGAGGAAATGAAAAACTGTTTTTT
CASSVSRGNEKLFF
>15|TRBV15|few|.|TRBJ2-3
TGTGCCACCAGCAGAGATCGTAGGGGGATAGATACGCAGTATTTT
CATSRDRRGIDTQYF
>16|TRBV5-1|few|.|TRBJ1-4
TGCGCCAGCAGCTCGACAACAGGGTTTACTAATGAAAAACTGTTTTTT
CASSSTTGFTNEKLFF
>16|TRBV9|.|TRBD2|TRBJ2-3
TGTGCCAGCAGCGTTATCACTAGCGGGGGCACAGATACGCAGTATTTT
CASSVITSGGTDTQYF
>15|TRBV6-6|once|TRBD1|TRBJ2-1
TGTGCCAGCAGAGTAACAGGGGTCGGTTACAATGAGCAGTTCTTC
CASRVTGVGYNEQFF
>15|TRBV13|.|TRBD1|TRBJ1-1
TGTGCCAGCAGCTTAGGAGGGACAGACAACACTGAAGCTTTCTTT
CASSLGGTDNTEAFF
>12|TRBV6-1|few|.|TRBJ1-2
TGTGCCAGCAGCTCCGACAGCTATGGCTACACCTTC
CASSSDSYGYTF
>14|TRBV7-2|.|TRBD1|TRBJ2-5
TGTGCCAGCAGCCGGAACAGGGGGGAAGAGACCCAGTACTTC
CASSRNRGEETQYF
>14|TRBV5-4|.|.|TRBJ2-7
TGTGCCAGCAGATTGCCCGGACAGAATTACGAGCAGTACTTC
CASRLPGQNYEQYF
>15|TRBV5-1|few|TRBD1|TRBJ2-5
TGCGCCAGCAGCATGGGACAGGGGTCCCAAGAGACCCAGTACTTC
CASSMGQGSQETQYF
>14|TRBV5-6|.|.|TRBJ1-4
TGTGCCAGCAGCTTGGGACAGCTTAATGAAAAACTGTTTTTT
CASSLGQLNEKLFF
>17|TRBV7-2|.|.|TRBJ1-3
TGTGCCAGCAGCCCCGTGGCAGGTACGAGCTCTGGAAACACCATATATTTT
CASSPVAGTSSGNTIYF
>16|TRBV4-2|.|TRBD2|TRBJ2-1
TGTGCCAGCAGCCAGGAGCCGGGACTAGCGTCCTTTGAGCAGTTCTTC
CASSQEPGLASFEQFF
>16|TRBV6-5|few|TRBD2|TRBJ2-1
TGTGCCAGCAGTTTATTAGCGGGAGGGCCGGTCTATGAGCAGTTCTTC
CASSLLAGGPVYEQFF
>16|TRBV19|few|.|TRBJ1-1
TGTGCCAGTAGTATACCGACCGGGGGGTTGAACACTGAAGCTTTCTTT
CASSIPTGGLNTEAFF
>15|TRBV6-5|few|.|TRBJ1-5
TGTGCCAGCAGTCCCCGGATTTATAGCAATAAGCCCCAGCATTTT
CASSPRIYSNKPQHF
>18|TRBV15|.|TRBD1|TRBJ2-6
TGTGCCACCAGCAGTATGACAGGGGGGGCGTCTGGGGCCAACGTCCTGACTTTC
CATSSMTGGASGANVLTF
>16|TRBV9|few|TRBD1|TRBJ1-4
TGTGCCAGCAGCCCAGGACTGACAGGGGACGCTGAAAAACTGTTTTTT
CASSPGLTGDAEKLFF
>16|TRBV9|.|TRBD2|TRBJ2-3
TGTGCCAGCAGCGACGGGACTAGCGGGAGTGGGGATACGCAGTATTTT
CASSDGTSGSGDTQYF
>15|TRBV19|.|.|TRBJ1-1
TGTGCCAGTAGTATCCTCCCTCTTGGGGGGACTGAAGCTTTCTTT
CASSILPLGGTEAFF
>16|TRBV5-6|few|TRBD1|TRBJ2-7
TGTGCCAGCAGCTTGGGTGGGGACAGTATAACCTACGAGCAGTACTTC
CASSLGGDSITYEQYF
>14|TRBV27|.|.|TRBJ2-7
TGTGCCAGCAGCCGTGGACTTACCTCCTACGAGCAGTACTTC
CASSRGLTSYEQYF
>18|TRBV5-1|.|.|TRBJ2-5
TGCGCCAGCAGCTTGGACGCGCCCGTGGAGCTGGGCCAAGAGACCCAGTACTTC
CASSLDAPVELGQETQYF
>14|TRBV4-3|few|.|TRBJ2-5
TGCGCCAGCAGCCAAGAAATAGCCACTGAGACCCAGTACTTC
CASSQEIATETQYF
>15|TRBV27|few|.|TRBJ1-1
TGTGCCAGCAGTTTATGGAGGGGCGCGAACACTGAAGCTTTCTTT
CASSLWRGANTEAFF
>14|TRBV28|few|TRBD1|TRBJ1-2
TGTGCCAGCAGTCTCCCGGGACAGCACTATGGCTACACCTTC
CASSLPGQHYGYTF
>17|TRBV23-1|few|TRBD2|TRBJ2-1
TGCGCCAGCAGTCAATCACTCCTAGCGGGAAGGTACAATGAGCAGTTCTTC
CASSQSLLAGRYNEQFF
>16|TRBV27|few|TRBD1|TRBJ2-2
TGTGCCAGCAGTTTATTAGGGACAGCGAACACCGGGGAGCTGTTTTTT
CASSLLGTANTGELFF
>14|TRBV28|few|TRBD1|TRBJ1-2
TGTGCCAGCAGAACCACAGGGGGCGACTATGGCTACACCTTC
CASRTTGGDYGYTF
>13|TRBV2|.|TRBD1|TRBJ2-3
TGTGCCAGCAGGACAGGGCCCACAGATACGCAGTATTTT
CASRTGPTDTQYF
>15|TRBV11-3|.|.|TRBJ1-4
TGTGCCAGCAGCTCCCCGCGGCGGGCTAATGAAAAACTGTTTTTT
CASSSPRRANEKLFF
>18|TRBV5-1|few|TRBD2|TRBJ2-7
TGCGCCAGCAGCTTTTTTGGCGGGACTAGCGGGGCCACCTACGAGCAGTACTTC
CASSFFGGTSGATYEQYF
>16|TRBV5-1|.|.|TRBJ1-5
TGCGCCAGCAGCTTAACAGGAGAAGATAGCAATCAGCCCCAGCATTTT
CASSLTGEDSNQPQHF
>18|TRBV7-8|few|TRBD1|TRBJ2-7
TGTGCCAGCAGTCCCAAACCCTCTCTTGGACAGGGCATACTCGAGCAGTACTTC
CASSPKPSLGQGILEQYF
>13|TRBV11-2|.|.|TRBJ2-5
TGTGCCAGCAGCCCCGGGACTCTCGTTGAGCAGTACTTC
CASSPGTLVEQYF
>18|TRBV19|.|TRBD2|TRBJ2-1
TGTGCCAGTAGTACCCCGACTTCGCGGGAGAACTCCTACAATGAGCAGTTCTTC
CASSTPTSRENSYNEQFF